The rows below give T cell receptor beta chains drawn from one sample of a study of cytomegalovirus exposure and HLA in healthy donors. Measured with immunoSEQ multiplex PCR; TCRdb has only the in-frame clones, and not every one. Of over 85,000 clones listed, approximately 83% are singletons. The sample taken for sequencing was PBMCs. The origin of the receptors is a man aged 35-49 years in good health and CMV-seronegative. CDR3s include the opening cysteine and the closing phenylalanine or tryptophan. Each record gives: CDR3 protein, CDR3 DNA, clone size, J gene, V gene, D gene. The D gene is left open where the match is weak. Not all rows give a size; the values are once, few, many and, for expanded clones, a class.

CDR3 protein: CASSLARGEGGTEAFF
CDR3 DNA: TGCGCCAGCAGCTTGGCGAGGGGGGAGGGGGGCACTGAAGCTTTCTTT
clone size: -
J gene: TRBJ1-1
V gene: TRBV5-1
D gene: -

CDR3 protein: CASSYWTSGFTDTQYF
CDR3 DNA: TGCGCCAGCAGCTATTGGACTAGCGGGTTCACAGATACGCAGTATTTT
clone size: -
J gene: TRBJ2-3
V gene: TRBV5-1
D gene: TRBD2

CDR3 protein: CASSLDERVRYGYTF
CDR3 DNA: TGTGCCAGCAGCCTTGACGAGCGAGTCCGCTATGGCTACACCTTC
clone size: once
J gene: TRBJ1-2
V gene: TRBV7-9
D gene: -

CDR3 protein: CASSLVGAGRHEKLFF
CDR3 DNA: TGCGCCAGCAGCTTAGTAGGGGCAGGGCGCCACGAAAAACTGTTTTTT
clone size: once
J gene: TRBJ1-4
V gene: TRBV5-1
D gene: -

CDR3 protein: CASSVGQGIGYTF
CDR3 DNA: TGTGCCAGCAGCGTGGGACAGGGGATTGGCTACACCTTC
clone size: -
J gene: TRBJ1-2
V gene: TRBV7-2
D gene: TRBD1

CDR3 protein: CASSPRTGEDTQYF
CDR3 DNA: TGTGCCAGCAGCCCCAGGACAGGGGAAGATACGCAGTATTTT
clone size: -
J gene: TRBJ2-3
V gene: TRBV7-2
D gene: TRBD1

CDR3 protein: CASSARTGGKVTEAFF
CDR3 DNA: TGCGCCAGCAGCGCCAGGACAGGGGGCAAGGTCACTGAAGCTTTCTTT
clone size: once
J gene: TRBJ1-1
V gene: TRBV5-1
D gene: TRBD1

CDR3 protein: CASSFGGAAGNTDTQYF
CDR3 DNA: TGCGCCAGCAGCTTTGGGGGGGCGGCGGGGAACACAGATACGCAGTATTTT
clone size: -
J gene: TRBJ2-3
V gene: TRBV4-1
D gene: -

CDR3 protein: CAVPGTTYEQYF
CDR3 DNA: TGTGCCGTACCCGGGACAACTTACGAGCAGTACTTC
clone size: -
J gene: TRBJ2-7
V gene: TRBV2
D gene: -

CDR3 protein: CASTSVDQPQHF
CDR3 DNA: TGTGCCAGCACCTCCGTAGATCAGCCCCAGCATTTT
clone size: -
J gene: TRBJ1-5
V gene: TRBV28
D gene: -

CDR3 protein: CASSISRSSYEQYF
CDR3 DNA: TGTGCCAGTAGTATCTCCAGGTCCAGTTACGAGCAGTACTTC
clone size: -
J gene: TRBJ2-7
V gene: TRBV19
D gene: -

CDR3 protein: CASSISGRGPGGYTF
CDR3 DNA: TGTGCCAGTAGTATAAGCGGCAGGGGGCCAGGCGGCTACACCTTC
clone size: -
J gene: TRBJ1-2
V gene: TRBV19
D gene: TRBD1

CDR3 protein: CAWSVVGTSRETQYF
CDR3 DNA: TGTGCCTGGAGTGTCGTTGGGACTAGCAGAGAGACCCAGTACTTC
clone size: once
J gene: TRBJ2-5
V gene: TRBV30
D gene: TRBD2

CDR3 protein: CASSFDRGTEAFF
CDR3 DNA: TGTGCCAGCTCGTTCGACCGGGGCACTGAAGCTTTCTTT
clone size: -
J gene: TRBJ1-1
V gene: TRBV18
D gene: -

CDR3 protein: CASSSSGQGLYSNQPQHF
CDR3 DNA: TGTGCCAGCAGTTCCTCCGGACAGGGACTTTATAGCAATCAGCCCCAGCATTTT
clone size: few
J gene: TRBJ1-5
V gene: TRBV28
D gene: TRBD1

CDR3 protein: CASSVDRGNYGYTF
CDR3 DNA: TGCGCCAGCAGCGTAGACAGGGGGAACTATGGCTACACCTTC
clone size: -
J gene: TRBJ1-2
V gene: TRBV5-1
D gene: TRBD1

CDR3 protein: CASSLLVGGSYEQYF
CDR3 DNA: TGCGCCAGCAGCTTGTTAGTAGGGGGCTCCTACGAGCAGTACTTC
clone size: -
J gene: TRBJ2-7
V gene: TRBV5-1
D gene: -

CDR3 protein: CASSLDGTGDTEAFF
CDR3 DNA: TGTGCCAGCAGCTTAGACGGGACAGGGGACACTGAAGCTTTCTTT
clone size: -
J gene: TRBJ1-1
V gene: TRBV7-9
D gene: TRBD1

CDR3 protein: CASSQMNTEAFF
CDR3 DNA: TGTGCCAGCAGCCAGATGAACACTGAAGCTTTCTTT
clone size: -
J gene: TRBJ1-1
V gene: TRBV28
D gene: -

CDR3 protein: CASSFSDRPSEKLFF
CDR3 DNA: TGTGCCAGCAGTTTCTCAGACAGACCATCAGAAAAACTGTTTTTT
clone size: few
J gene: TRBJ1-4
V gene: TRBV28
D gene: -

CDR3 protein: CASSRVGQGNTEAFF
CDR3 DNA: TGCGCCAGCAGCCGAGTGGGACAGGGAAACACTGAAGCTTTCTTT
clone size: -
J gene: TRBJ1-1
V gene: TRBV4-1
D gene: TRBD1

CDR3 protein: CASSPTDYPVNTEAFF
CDR3 DNA: TGCGCCAGCAGCCCTACGGACTATCCAGTAAACACTGAAGCTTTCTTT
clone size: -
J gene: TRBJ1-1
V gene: TRBV4-3
D gene: -

CDR3 protein: CASSVQGSHYGYTF
CDR3 DNA: TGTGCCAGCAGCGTCCAGGGGAGTCACTATGGCTACACCTTC
clone size: -
J gene: TRBJ1-2
V gene: TRBV9
D gene: -

CDR3 protein: CASSYEGGMGTEAFF
CDR3 DNA: TGTGCCAGCAGTTACGAGGGGGGGATGGGAACTGAAGCTTTCTTT
clone size: -
J gene: TRBJ1-1
V gene: TRBV6-6
D gene: -

CDR3 protein: CASSNGQIPGNTIYF
CDR3 DNA: TGTGCCAGCAGCAACGGACAGATCCCTGGAAACACCATATATTTT
clone size: -
J gene: TRBJ1-3
V gene: TRBV13
D gene: -

CDR3 protein: CASSYSLTGGQPQHF
CDR3 DNA: TGTGCCAGCAGTTATTCCCTGACAGGCGGTCAGCCCCAGCATTTT
clone size: few
J gene: TRBJ1-5
V gene: TRBV6-5
D gene: -

CDR3 protein: CASSFTGPTYEQYF
CDR3 DNA: TGTGCCAGCAGTTTTACAGGGCCTACCTACGAGCAGTACTTC
clone size: few
J gene: TRBJ2-7
V gene: TRBV27
D gene: -

CDR3 protein: CASRGDRANGYTF
CDR3 DNA: TGTGCCAGCAGGGGGGACAGGGCGAATGGCTACACCTTC
clone size: once
J gene: TRBJ1-2
V gene: TRBV5-4
D gene: TRBD1

CDR3 protein: CASSTNRGHYEQYF
CDR3 DNA: TGTGCCAGTAGTACCAACAGGGGCCACTACGAGCAGTACTTC
clone size: -
J gene: TRBJ2-7
V gene: TRBV19
D gene: TRBD1

CDR3 protein: CTSSVDRHYGYTF
CDR3 DNA: TGTACCAGCAGTGTTGACAGACACTATGGCTACACCTTC
clone size: -
J gene: TRBJ1-2
V gene: TRBV27
D gene: -

CDR3 protein: CASSYFTGQGELFF
CDR3 DNA: TGTGCCAGCAGTTACTTTACCGGACAGGGGGAGCTGTTTTTT
clone size: -
J gene: TRBJ2-2
V gene: TRBV6-5
D gene: -

CDR3 protein: CASSLVVTDDYTF
CDR3 DNA: TGTGCCAGCAGTCTCGTGGTAACAGACGACTACACCTTC
clone size: -
J gene: TRBJ1-2
V gene: TRBV5-4
D gene: -

CDR3 protein: CASSLGLAGNTGELFF
CDR3 DNA: TGTGCCAGCAGCTTGGGCCTAGCGGGGAACACCGGGGAGCTGTTTTTT
clone size: -
J gene: TRBJ2-2
V gene: TRBV5-4
D gene: TRBD2

CDR3 protein: CASSSPAGSREQYF
CDR3 DNA: TGTGCCAGCAGCTCACCCGCAGGGTCGAGGGAGCAGTACTTC
clone size: -
J gene: TRBJ2-7
V gene: TRBV7-2
D gene: -

CDR3 protein: CASSQAHTGTGGNTGELFF
CDR3 DNA: TGCGCCAGCAGCCAAGCACATACAGGGACCGGCGGGAACACCGGGGAGCTGTTTTTT
clone size: -
J gene: TRBJ2-2
V gene: TRBV4-1
D gene: -

CDR3 protein: CSAGQGDTEAFF
CDR3 DNA: TGCAGCGCCGGACAGGGGGACACTGAAGCTTTCTTT
clone size: -
J gene: TRBJ1-1
V gene: TRBV29-1
D gene: TRBD1

CDR3 protein: CASSQALAGVSYNEQFF
CDR3 DNA: TGCGCCAGCAGCCAGGCACTAGCGGGGGTCTCCTACAATGAGCAGTTCTTC
clone size: -
J gene: TRBJ2-1
V gene: TRBV4-1
D gene: TRBD2

CDR3 protein: CASSWGQGQGYTF
CDR3 DNA: TGCGCCAGCAGCTGGGGACAGGGCCAGGGCTACACCTTC
clone size: -
J gene: TRBJ1-2
V gene: TRBV5-1
D gene: TRBD1